The clone carrying this TCR beta chain was seen repeatedly, ten times or more. Its antigen is not identified. The data belong to a study of T cells in Graves' hyperthyroidism and ophthalmopathy. Study results and caveats: Ophthalmopathy could be told apart from stable hyperthyroidism with a 13 V-J model.

Unmatched junction bases numbered 7, after V lost 4 bases and J lost 3 bases. The CDR3 contains 15 residues. Patients between 18 and 65 years old had hyperthyroidism, newly diagnosed and lasting under 2 months. Amplified TCR beta CDR3 regions derived from RNA transcripts. When the TCR CDR3 underwent first-round RT-PCR, the HTBI primer set was used. TCRdb re-called the multiplex PCR reads with MiXCR, one entry per CDR3 protein. The repertoire has 400,000 to 500,000 distinct CDR3 sequences, 12% to 15% of them found once; the top ten carry around 5.3%. The sequenced material came from blood. This TCR derives from a woman under 30 with Graves' hyperthyroidism. The rearrangement joins TRBV12-3 or TRBV12-4 to TRBJ2-3, with 7 bases lining up with TRBD2. In DNA form, the CDR3 reads TGTGCCAGCAGTTCGGCGGGAGTTTCGACAGATACGCAGTATTTT. It encodes CASSSAGVSTDTQYF.